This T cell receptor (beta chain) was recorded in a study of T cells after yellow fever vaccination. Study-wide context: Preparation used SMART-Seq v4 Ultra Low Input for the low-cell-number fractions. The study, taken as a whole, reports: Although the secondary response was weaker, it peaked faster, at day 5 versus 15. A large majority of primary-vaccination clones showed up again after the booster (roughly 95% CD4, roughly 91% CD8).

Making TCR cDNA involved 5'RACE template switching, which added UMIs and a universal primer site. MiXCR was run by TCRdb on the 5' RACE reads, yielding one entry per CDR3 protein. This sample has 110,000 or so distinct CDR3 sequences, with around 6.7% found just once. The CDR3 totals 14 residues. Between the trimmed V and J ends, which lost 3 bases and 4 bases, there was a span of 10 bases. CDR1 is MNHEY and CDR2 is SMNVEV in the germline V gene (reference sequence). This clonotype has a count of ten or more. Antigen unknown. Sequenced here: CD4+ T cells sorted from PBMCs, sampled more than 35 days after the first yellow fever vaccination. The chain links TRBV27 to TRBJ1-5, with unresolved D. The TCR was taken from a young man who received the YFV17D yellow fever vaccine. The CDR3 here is CASSLVGGNQPQHF. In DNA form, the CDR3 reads TGTGCCAGCAGTTTGGTCGGCGGGAATCAGCCCCAGCATTTT.